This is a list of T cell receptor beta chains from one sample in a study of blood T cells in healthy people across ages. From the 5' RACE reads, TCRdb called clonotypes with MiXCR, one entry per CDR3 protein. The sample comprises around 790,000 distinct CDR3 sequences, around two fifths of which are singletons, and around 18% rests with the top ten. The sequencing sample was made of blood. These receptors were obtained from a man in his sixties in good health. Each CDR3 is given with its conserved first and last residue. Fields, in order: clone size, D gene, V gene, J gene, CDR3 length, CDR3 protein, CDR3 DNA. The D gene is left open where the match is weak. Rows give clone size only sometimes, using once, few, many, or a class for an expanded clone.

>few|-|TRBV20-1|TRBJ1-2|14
CSARDQVKWSGYTF
TGCAGTGCTCGTGACCAGGTGAAATGGAGTGGCTACACCTTC
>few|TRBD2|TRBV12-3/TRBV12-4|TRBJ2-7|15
CASTPQGGGINEQYF
TGTGCCAGCACTCCGCAGGGCGGGGGGATCAACGAGCAGTACTTC
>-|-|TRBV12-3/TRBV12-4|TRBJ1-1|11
CASRTITVAFF
TGTGCCAGCAGGACTATTACCGTTGCTTTCTTT
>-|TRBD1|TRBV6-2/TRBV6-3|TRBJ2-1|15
CTSSKRQGASDEQFF
TGTACCAGCAGTAAAAGACAGGGGGCGTCGGATGAGCAGTTCTTC
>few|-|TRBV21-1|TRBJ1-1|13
CASTPGTATEAFF
TGTGCCAGCACTCCCGGGACAGCCACTGAAGCTTTCTTT
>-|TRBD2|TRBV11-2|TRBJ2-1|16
CASSVRSSGANNEQFF
TGTGCCAGCAGCGTGCGCTCTAGCGGGGCCAACAATGAGCAGTTCTTC
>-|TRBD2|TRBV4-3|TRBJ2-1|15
CASSQIVAGADEQFF
TGCGCCAGCAGCCAAATAGTAGCGGGGGCGGATGAGCAGTTCTTC
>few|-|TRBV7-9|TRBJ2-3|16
CASSLGERALTDTQYF
TGTGCCAGCAGCTTAGGTGAAAGGGCTCTCACAGATACGCAGTATTTT
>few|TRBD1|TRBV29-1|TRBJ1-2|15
CSVEDRGRANYGYTF
TGCAGCGTTGAGGACAGGGGACGAGCTAACTATGGCTACACCTTC
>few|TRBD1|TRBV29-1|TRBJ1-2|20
CSVEAHQEGQETSPGYGYTF
TGCAGCGTTGAAGCCCACCAAGAGGGACAGGAAACGTCCCCTGGCTATGGCTACACCTTC
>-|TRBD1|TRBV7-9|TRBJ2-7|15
CASSQYRDRENEQYF
TGTGCCAGCAGCCAATACCGGGACAGGGAGAACGAGCAGTACTTC
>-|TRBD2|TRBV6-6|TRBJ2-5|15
CASRPSGRAPNEQYF
TGTGCCAGCAGACCTAGCGGGCGGGCCCCCAATGAGCAGTACTTC
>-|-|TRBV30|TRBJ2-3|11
CAWSSSDTQYF
TGTGCCTGGAGTAGTTCAGATACGCAGTATTTT
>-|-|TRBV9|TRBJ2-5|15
CASSVGVASQETQYF
TGTGCCAGCAGCGTCGGCGTGGCGAGCCAAGAGACCCAGTACTTT
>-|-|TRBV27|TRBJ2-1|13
CAASTGDAGEQFF
TGTGCCGCCAGCACCGGGGATGCCGGGGAGCAGTTCTTC
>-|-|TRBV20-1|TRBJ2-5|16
CSARAPGVGGGETQYF
TGCAGTGCTAGAGCACCCGGGGTGGGGGGCGGTGAGACCCAGTACTTC
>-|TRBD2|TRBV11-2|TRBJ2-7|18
CASSLEKEGTRYPYEQYF
TGTGCCAGCAGCTTAGAAAAGGAAGGGACTAGATATCCCTACGAGCAGTACTTC
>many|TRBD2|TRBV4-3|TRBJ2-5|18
CASSKRLATSGGQETQYF
TGCGCCAGCAGCAAACGGTTGGCTACTAGCGGGGGCCAAGAGACCCAGTACTTC
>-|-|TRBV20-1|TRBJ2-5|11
CSATGFETQYF
TGCAGTGCGACCGGATTTGAGACCCAGTACTTC
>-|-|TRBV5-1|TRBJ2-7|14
CASTAAHPAYEQYF
TGCGCCAGCACCGCGGCGCACCCAGCCTACGAGCAGTACTTC
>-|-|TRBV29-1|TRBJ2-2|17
CSVEDLEGYGGTGELFF
TGCAGCGTTGAAGATCTCGAGGGGTACGGAGGGACCGGGGAGCTGTTTTTT
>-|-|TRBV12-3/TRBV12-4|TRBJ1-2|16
CASSLSAAALDYGYTF
TGTGCCAGCAGTCTGAGTGCCGCCGCTTTGGACTATGGCTACACCTTC
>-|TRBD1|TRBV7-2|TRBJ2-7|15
CASSVTGTAAYEQYF
TGTGCCAGCAGCGTTACCGGGACAGCCGCCTACGAGCAGTACTTC
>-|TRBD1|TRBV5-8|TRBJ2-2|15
CASSLTGVRTGELFF
TGTGCCAGCAGCTTGACAGGGGTCAGGACCGGGGAGCTGTTTTTT
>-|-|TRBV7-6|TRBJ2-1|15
CASTNKGGPVNEQFF
TGTGCCAGCACCAATAAGGGGGGGCCCGTTAATGAGCAGTTCTTC
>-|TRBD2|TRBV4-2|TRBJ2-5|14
CASSHSGGAETQYF
TGTGCCAGCAGCCACAGCGGGGGGGCCGAGACCCAGTACTTC
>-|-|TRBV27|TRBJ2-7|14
CASSKFSGHYEQYF
TGTGCCAGCAGTAAATTTTCGGGTCACTACGAGCAGTACTTC
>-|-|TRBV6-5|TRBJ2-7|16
CASSSLGLPGAYEQYF
TGTGCCAGCAGTTCCCTTGGGTTACCGGGGGCCTACGAGCAGTACTTC
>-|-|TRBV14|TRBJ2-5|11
CASSSAGTQYF
TGTGCCAGCAGCTCAGCAGGGACCCAGTACTTC
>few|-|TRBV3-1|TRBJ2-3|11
CASSQDQKQYF
TGTGCCAGCAGCCAAGATCAGAAGCAGTATTTT
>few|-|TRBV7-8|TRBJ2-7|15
CASSSDRPRHYEQYF
TGTGCCAGCAGCTCGGACAGACCTCGGCACTACGAGCAGTACTTC
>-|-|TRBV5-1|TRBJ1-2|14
CASRGQQTSYGYTF
TGCGCCAGCAGAGGACAGCAAACCTCCTATGGCTACACCTTC
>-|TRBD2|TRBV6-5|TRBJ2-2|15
CASSRGGASSGELFF
TGTGCCAGCAGTCGCGGGGGGGCCAGTAGCGGGGAGCTGTTTTTT